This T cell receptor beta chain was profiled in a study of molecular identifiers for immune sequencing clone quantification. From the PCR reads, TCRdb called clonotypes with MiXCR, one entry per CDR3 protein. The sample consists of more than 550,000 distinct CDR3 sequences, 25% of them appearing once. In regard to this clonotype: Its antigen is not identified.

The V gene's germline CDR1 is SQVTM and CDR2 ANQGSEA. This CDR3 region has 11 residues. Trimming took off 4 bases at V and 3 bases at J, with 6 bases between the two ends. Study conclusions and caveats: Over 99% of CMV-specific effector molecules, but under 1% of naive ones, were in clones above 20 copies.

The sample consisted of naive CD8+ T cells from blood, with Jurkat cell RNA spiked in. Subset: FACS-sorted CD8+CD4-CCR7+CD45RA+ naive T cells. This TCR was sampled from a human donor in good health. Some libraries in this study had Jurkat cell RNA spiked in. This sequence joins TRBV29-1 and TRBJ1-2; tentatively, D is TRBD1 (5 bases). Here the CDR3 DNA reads TGCAGCGTTGCGGGGGACTATGGCTACACCTTC. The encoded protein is CSVAGDYGYTF. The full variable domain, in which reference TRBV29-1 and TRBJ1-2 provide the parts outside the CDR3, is SAVISQKPSRDICQRGTSLTIQCQVDSQVTMMFWYRQQPGQSLTLIATANQGSEATYESGFVIDKFPISRPNLTFSTLTVSNMSPEDSSIYLCSVAGDYGYTFGSGTRLTVV.